This entry describes one T cell receptor beta chain. The sample is drawn from a study of CD8 T cells in Susac syndrome. Random hexamers served to reverse transcribe roughly 0.5 to 1 ug RNA. TCRdb re-analysed the immunoSEQ multiplex PCR reads in MiXCR, keeping a single row per CDR3 protein. The sample lists 250,000 to 300,000 distinct CDR3 sequences; approximately 85% were seen once. This receptor was identified in a human donor with multiple sclerosis. The material sequenced was CD8+ T cells from PBMCs.

CDR3 nucleotide sequence: TGTGCCAGCAGCCAAGGGGACTACCTTGGGCAGTACTTC. Translated, it gives CASSQGDYLGQYF. The genes are TRBV14 and TRBJ2-7; TRBD2 matches at 7 bases. The CDR3 sequence is 13 residues long. Germline V gene sequence: CDR1 SGHDN, CDR2 FVKESK. Trimming took 1 base from V and 9 from J; bases not matched to a gene: 6.